Each of the 25 T cell receptor beta chains below was sequenced from the same sample in a study of PD-1 blockade in classical Hodgkin lymphoma. Method: immunoSEQ multiplex PCR; TCRdb's copy keeps in-frame clones and lacks some. Seen here are 35,000 to 45,000 clones, more than 75% observed once, and the top ten hold 8.5% to 10%. Every patient was affected by relapse after autologous stem cell transplantation, while exposure to brentuximab vedotin was not uniform. Sequences were derived from peripheral blood mononuclear cells (PBMCs), sampled at baseline. The source is a human donor with classical Hodgkin lymphoma.

This clone was counted between two and nine times. The chain has TRBV7-6 and TRBJ1-1, with 7 bases fitting TRBD1. The CDR3 is 14 amino acids. The J segment lost 1 base and the V segment lost 5 bases, leaving 4 bases of the junction unmatched. Looked up from germline, CDR1 is SGHVS and CDR2 is FNYEAQ. As DNA, the CDR3 is TGTGCCAGCAGCCCTGACAGGGCGAACACTGAAGCTTTCTTT. It codes for CASSPDRANTEAFF.

The chain is built from TRBV9 and TRBJ2-4, with 10 positions matching TRBD2. The CDR3 extends over 17 amino acids. V was clipped by 4 bases and J by 0 bases; unmatched bases: 7. Germline V gene lookup returns CDR1 SGDLS and CDR2 YYNGEE. CDR3: CASSPSGGGPAKNIQYF. The CDR3 DNA sequence: TGTGCCAGCAGCCCCAGCGGGGGGGGCCCAGCCAAAAACATTCAGTACTTC.

The V gene is TRBV19, the J gene TRBJ2-7; 9 nucleotides align to TRBD1. The J segment lost 5 bases and the V segment lost 5 bases, leaving 13 bases of the junction unmatched. This CDR3 spans 16 amino acids. Germline V gene lookup returns CDR1 LNHDA and CDR2 SQIVND (reference sequence). The CDR3 DNA is TGTGCCAGTAGTCTTCCTCAGCCGGGACAGGGCCACGAGCAGTACTTC. Its protein is CASSLPQPGQGHEQYF.

The chain couples TRBV6-5 to TRBJ2-4; possible D gene TRBD1, 7 bases. The CDR3 sequence is 15 residues long. Trimming cost V 2 bases and J 6 bases, with 14 bases left between them. Per germline, CDR1 MNHEY and CDR2 SVGAGI. CDR3: CASSYARGVGNIQYF. CDR3 nucleotides: TGTGCCAGCAGTTACGCCAGGGGGGTGGGAAACATTCAGTACTTC.

This clone appeared a few times. This rearrangement joins TRBV5-6 to TRBJ1-1, with TRBD1 matching 8 bases. Germline CDR1 is SGHDT and CDR2 is YYEEEE. The ends lost 3 bases at V and 1 base at J; junction bases unmatched: 5. This CDR3 contains 15 residues. CDR3 residues: CASSWRGTGNTEAFF. CDR3 coding DNA: TGTGCCAGCAGCTGGAGAGGGACAGGGAACACTGAAGCTTTCTTT.

CDR3: CASSLAGWIPPDTAQYF. In DNA form, the CDR3 reads TGCGCCAGCAGCTTGGCCGGATGGATCCCGCCAGATACGGCCCAGTACTTC. This chain links TRBV5-1 with TRBJ2-5; no clear D gene. Germline CDR1 is SGHRS and CDR2 is YFSETQ. CDR3 size: 17 residues. Trimming pared 0 bases from V and 9 bases from J, leaving 24 bases between.

This clone appeared a few times. The chain links TRBV30 to TRBJ2-7; D might be TRBD1 or TRBD2, each matching 7 bases. Trimming took 5 bases from V and 4 from J, leaving 15 bases between them. Germline CDR1 GTSNPN, CDR2 SVGIG (reference sequence). CDR3 length equals 13 residues. DNA of the CDR3: TGTGCCTGGGATGGGACAGCGGGATACGAGCAGTACTTC. Translating it yields CAWDGTAGYEQYF.

This clone appeared once. V gene TRBV7-9 combines with J gene TRBJ1-2; TRBD1 matches 8 bases. Germline CDR1 reads SEHNR; CDR2 reads FQNEAQ (reference sequence). CDR3 length equals 14 residues. Losses at the gene ends were 4 bases for V and 5 bases for J; bases not matched to a gene: 6. The CDR3 protein is CASSSTGEGYGYTF. CDR3 sequence (DNA): TGTGCCAGCAGCTCGACAGGGGAAGGATATGGCTACACCTTC.

This clone was seen a single time. The chain has TRBV19 and TRBJ2-2; 9 bases align to TRBD1. The germline V gene has CDR1 LNHDA and CDR2 SQIVND (reference sequence). CDR3 size: 14 residues. J lost 4 bases, V lost 7 bases, and 4 bases had no gene match. The CDR3 is CASITGGTTGELFF. For the CDR3, the DNA is TGTGCCAGTATCACAGGGGGCACCACCGGGGAGCTGTTTTTT.

A note on this clone: Other nucleotide sequences from this sample produce the same CDR3. V is TRBV28 and J is TRBJ2-3, with D perhaps matching TRBD2 (6 bases). The length of the CDR3 is 14 residues. The germline CDR1 and CDR2 sequences are MDHEN and SYDVKM. Trimming removed 4 bases at V and 1 base at J, with 9 bases between. The CDR3 DNA reads TGTGCCAGCAGTTCCCCGGGAGGCACAGATACGCAGTATTTT. Protein product: CASSSPGGTDTQYF.

V is TRBV7-3 and J is TRBJ1-1, with 7 bases lining up with TRBD1. The V and J ends lost 5 bases and 3 bases, in that order; junction bases with no gene match: 9. This CDR3 spans 15 amino acids. CDR1 and CDR2 from the germline V gene are SGHTA and FQGTGA. CDR3 DNA sequence: TGTGCCAGCAGCCAGACACCAGGGGGTTACACTGAAGCTTTCTTT. It encodes CASSQTPGGYTEAFF.

The chain employs TRBV28 and TRBJ1-5; TRBD1 agrees at 7 bases. The CDR3 has 14 amino acids. V gave up 7 bases and J gave up 7 bases; unmatched junction bases: 10. The V gene's germline CDR1 is MDHEN and CDR2 SYDVKM. The CDR3 region has the DNA TGTGCCAGCAAGATGGGACAGAGGGGCCAGCCCCAGCATTTT. As protein: CASKMGQRGQPQHF.

V is TRBV6-5 and J is TRBJ2-7, with D possibly matching TRBD1 (5 bases). V dropped 5 bases and J dropped 1 base, with 6 bases sitting between them. The CDR3 sequence is 12 residues long. Germline loops: CDR1 MNHEY, CDR2 SVGAGI. CDR3 loop: CASSPGSYEQYF. The DNA of the CDR3 is TGTGCCAGCAGTCCAGGGTCCTACGAGCAGTACTTC.

J is TRBJ2-7 and V is TRBV7-8; D is possibly TRBD2 (7 bases). The CDR3 is made up of 15 amino acids. With 1 base removed from V and 2 bases from J, the gap between germline ends came to 12 bases. Germline assignment: CDR1 SGHVS and CDR2 FQNEAQ. The CDR3 DNA reads TGTGCCAGCAGCTTAGAGCGGGACATAACCTACGAGCAGTACTTC. This sequence encodes CASSLERDITYEQYF.

The rearrangement joins TRBV29-1 to TRBJ1-1; 7 bases are a match to TRBD1. The CDR3 spans 14 residues. Losses at the gene ends were 4 bases for V and 5 bases for J; bases not matched to a gene: 10. The germline V gene has CDR1 SQVTM and CDR2 ANQGSEA. The CDR3 DNA sequence: TGCAGCGTTGTGGGTGACAGGGAGAGAACTGAAGCTTTCTTT. Amino acid sequence: CSVVGDRERTEAFF. Combining the CDR3 with reference TRBV29-1 and TRBJ1-1 gives the whole variable domain SAVISQKPSRDICQRGTSLTIQCQVDSQVTMMFWYRQQPGQSLTLIATANQGSEATYESGFVIDKFPISRPNLTFSTLTVSNMSPEDSSIYLCSVVGDRERTEAFFGQGTRLTVV.

The chain uses TRBV28 and TRBJ1-2; tentative D call: TRBD1 (5 bases). The ends were cut back, 5 bases at V and 4 bases at J, with 14 bases in the middle. Germline lookup yields CDR1 MDHEN and CDR2 SYDVKM. The CDR3 runs to 14 residues. The DNA of the CDR3 is TGTGCCAGCAGTGCCGGCGGGGGTCCCTATGGCTACACCTTC. Translating gives CASSAGGGPYGYTF.

The chain has TRBV6-5 and TRBJ2-7; D not certain. V lost 5 bases, J lost 2 bases, and 7 bases lay in between. The germline CDR1 and CDR2 sequences are MNHEY and SVGAGI. The CDR3 covers 12 residues. The CDR3 DNA reads as TGTGCCAGCAGTCCCTTCCCCTACGAGCAGTACTTC. This codes for CASSPFPYEQYF.

This clone was seen only once. Different DNA sequences within this sample yield the same CDR3. V usage is TRBV9 and J usage is TRBJ1-1; D is unclear. Trimming removed 2 bases from V and 4 bases from J, with 9 bases in between. This CDR3 region has 13 residues. CDR1 SGDLS and CDR2 YYNGEE come from the germline V gene. CDR3 DNA sequence: TGTGCCAGCAGCGTTCGCCCGGGCACTGAAGCTTTCTTT. It translates to CASSVRPGTEAFF.

The rearrangement uses TRBV4-2 and TRBJ1-1; possibly TRBD1 for D (5 bases). The V and J ends lost 5 bases and 1 base respectively, with 11 bases between them. Per germline, CDR1 LGHNA and CDR2 YNFKEQ. The length of the CDR3 is 14 residues. The CDR3 sequence is CASSGSQANTEAFF. The CDR3 DNA reads as TGTGCCAGCAGCGGCTCACAGGCGAACACTGAAGCTTTCTTT.

J is TRBJ1-1 and V is TRBV4-1; no clear D. This CDR3 contains 16 residues. V was trimmed by 0 bases and J by 1 base, leaving 12 bases between them. Germline V gives CDR1 MGHRA, CDR2 YSYEKL. The CDR3 loop is CASSQDRGSGNTEAFF. In nucleotides, the CDR3 is TGCGCCAGCAGCCAAGATAGAGGTAGTGGGAACACTGAAGCTTTCTTT.

This clone was observed a handful of times. CDR3 in amino acids: CASKSNRGSGSYEQYF. CDR3 in DNA: TGTGCCAGCAAATCAAACAGGGGATCGGGCTCCTACGAGCAGTACTTC. The chain combines TRBV5-4 with TRBJ2-7; TRBD1 agrees at 7 bases. J gave up 0 bases and V 6 bases, and 12 bases lay outside the gene matches. Per the germline V gene, CDR1 is SGHNT and CDR2 is YYREEE (reference sequence). This CDR3 is built from 16 residues.

The V gene is TRBV7-2, the J gene TRBJ2-5; 8 positions match TRBD2. Trimming at V came to 0 bases and at J to 5 bases, leaving 5 bases not matched to a gene. Germline assignment: CDR1 SGHTA and CDR2 FQGNSA. CDR3 length equals 15 residues. The CDR3 nucleotides read TGTGCCAGCAGCTTAGCGGCGGGGGGACGCGAGACCCAGTACTTC. It yields the protein CASSLAAGGRETQYF.

This sequence joins TRBV5-5 and TRBJ1-2; tentatively, D is TRBD1 (5 bases). Germline loops: CDR1 SGHKS, CDR2 YYEKEE (reference sequence). The CDR3 length is 12 residues. The V end lost 4 bases, the J end lost 7 bases, and 11 bases lay between the germline ends. The CDR3 spells CASSGGTFGYTF. The CDR3 nucleotides read TGTGCCAGCAGCGGGGGGACCTTTGGCTACACCTTC.

The chain is built from TRBV5-4 and TRBJ2-3, with D maybe TRBD1 (5 bases). V was clipped by 3 bases and J by 6 bases, with 8 bases between them. Looked up from germline, CDR1 is SGHNT and CDR2 is YYREEE (reference sequence). CDR3 size: 12 residues. The CDR3 bases are TGTGCCAGCAGCTCCGACAGTGATACGCAGTATTTT. The encoded protein is CASSSDSDTQYF.

V gene TRBV19 combines with J gene TRBJ2-1; 14 nucleotides match TRBD2. Looked up from germline, CDR1 is LNHDA and CDR2 is SQIVND (reference sequence). The CDR3 extends over 18 amino acids. The ends lost 1 base at V and 7 bases at J; junction bases unmatched: 9. This chain's CDR3 is CASSIGIRTSGRRNEQFF. In nucleotides, the CDR3 is TGTGCCAGTAGTATAGGGATTCGGACTAGCGGGAGGAGGAATGAGCAGTTCTTC.